This is a list of T cell receptor beta chains from one sample in a study of PD-1 blockade in classical Hodgkin lymphoma. TCRdb keeps only in-frame clones here, not all; method: immunoSEQ multiplex PCR. The sample has 25,000 to 30,000 clones, around 85% seen once. The specimen comprised CD4+ T cells from blood, sampled before the fourth cycle of nivolumab. The receptor set was obtained from a human donor with classical Hodgkin lymphoma. The CDR3 runs from the conserved cysteine through the conserved F or W. D genes are given only for firm matches. Part of the rows lack a size; the others show once, few, many or a class for expanded clones.

few,TRBV18,TRBJ1-1,NA,TGTGCCAGCTCACCACTGACGATAGGAACGAACACTGAAGCTTTCTTT,CASSPLTIGTNTEAFF
NA,TRBV7-2,TRBJ1-6,TRBD1,TGTGCCAGCAGCTCCTGGACAGGGCAGGCTTCACCCTTCCACTTT,CASSSWTGQASPFHF
NA,TRBV27,TRBJ2-1,NA,TGTGCCAGCAGTTCAACCGGGACTCCCCTCAATGAGCAGTTCTTC,CASSSTGTPLNEQFF
NA,TRBV7-2,TRBJ2-1,NA,TGTGCCAGCAGCTTCTACGGACAGAACAATGAGCAGTTCTTC,CASSFYGQNNEQFF
NA,TRBV18,TRBJ2-5,NA,TGTGCCAGCTCACCAGGGGAGACCCAGTACTTC,CASSPGETQYF
NA,TRBV19,TRBJ1-1,TRBD1,TGTGCCAGTAGTGACCCTCGAAGAGGACAGGGGACGAACACTGAAGCTTTCTTT,CASSDPRRGQGTNTEAFF
NA,TRBV7-2,TRBJ2-1,NA,TGTGCCAGCAGCTCCTACAGCTACAATGAGCAGTTCTTC,CASSSYSYNEQFF
NA,TRBV18,TRBJ1-1,NA,TGTGCCAGTCGGCAGGACAGGAACACTGAAGCTTTCTTT,CASRQDRNTEAFF
NA,TRBV7-8,TRBJ2-5,TRBD1,TGTGCCAGCAGCCCATGGACAGGGGGAGAGACCCAGTACTTC,CASSPWTGGETQYF
NA,TRBV5-8,TRBJ2-5,TRBD2,TGTGCCAGCAGCCCCGGTACAGCGGGGTTCGAGACCCAGTACTTC,CASSPGTAGFETQYF
NA,TRBV5-1,TRBJ2-3,TRBD2,TGCGCCAGCAGCTTGGCCCCTAGCGGGACGGCAACAGATACGCAGTATTTT,CASSLAPSGTATDTQYF
NA,TRBV7-9,TRBJ2-7,NA,TGTGCCAGCAGCTTAGTTGGTTACGAGCAGTACTTC,CASSLVGYEQYF